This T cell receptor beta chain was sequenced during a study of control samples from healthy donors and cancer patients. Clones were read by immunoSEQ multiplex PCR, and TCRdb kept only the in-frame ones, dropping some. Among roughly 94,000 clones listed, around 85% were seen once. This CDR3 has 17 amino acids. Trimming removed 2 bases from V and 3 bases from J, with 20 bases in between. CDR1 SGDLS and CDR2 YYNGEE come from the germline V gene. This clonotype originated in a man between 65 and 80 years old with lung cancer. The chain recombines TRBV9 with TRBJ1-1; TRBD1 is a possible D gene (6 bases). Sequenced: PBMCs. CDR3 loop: CASSVSVTGYPDTEAFF. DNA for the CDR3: TGTGCCAGCAGCGTGAGCGTAACAGGGTACCCGGACACTGAAGCTTTCTTT.